The 20 T cell receptor beta chains below come from one sample, sequenced in a study of blood T cells in healthy people across ages. A sample-barcoded 5' primer and a J-beta primer mix were used in a second PCR of roughly 6 to 11 cycles. One entry per CDR3 protein, called by TCRdb with MiXCR from the 5' RACE reads. This table has more than 800,000 distinct CDR3 sequences, around 26% appearing once. Sample: blood. The receptors here all came from an elderly woman in good health.

This clonotype came up a few times. As DNA, the CDR3 is TGCAGTGCTAGAGAACTAGCGGGGGGGTACAATGAGCAGTTCTTC. Translated, it gives CSARELAGGYNEQFF. The chain links TRBV20-1 to TRBJ2-1; TRBD2 agrees at 13 bases. Germline trimming cut 0 bases from V and 4 bases from J; bases unmatched to any gene: 0. The V gene's germline CDR1 is DFQATT and CDR2 SNEGSKA (reference sequence). CDR3 length: 15 amino acids.

V is TRBV6-1 and J is TRBJ2-3; 10 bases agree with TRBD1. In germline, CDR1 is MNHNS, CDR2 SASEGT. CDR3 length: 16 residues. Unmatched junction bases numbered 4, after V lost 1 base and J lost 3 bases. The CDR3 loop reads CASSEGGQGLTDTQYF. CDR3 bases: TGTGCCAGCAGTGAAGGGGGACAGGGGCTAACAGATACGCAGTATTTT.

This clonotype was picked up many times. The V gene is TRBV21-1, the J gene TRBJ2-7; the table's D call, TRBD1, has no DNA check behind it. TRBV21-1 is a listed pseudogene. This CDR3 contains 15 residues. Here the CDR3 DNA reads TGTGCCAGCAGGACAGTTTTCAACTCGATCTACGAGCAGTACTTC. Its protein product is CASRTVFNSIYEQYF.

The V call is TRBV7-2, the J call TRBJ2-4, with D perhaps matching TRBD1 or TRBD2 (5 bases each). The better agreement between TRBJ2-7 and the DNA end casts doubt on the J call. Germline CDR1 reads SGHTA; CDR2 reads FQGNSA. The CDR3 consists of 13 residues. The CDR3 DNA reads as TGTGCCAGCAGCTCCAGGGCCGGGAACGAGCAGTACTTC. Residues: CASSSRAGNEQYF.

This clonotype came up many times. This chain joins TRBV6-1 and TRBJ2-7; D could derive from TRBD1 or TRBD2 (5 bases each). This CDR3 is 13 amino acids long. In germline, CDR1 is MNHNS, CDR2 SASEGT. Trimming took off 8 bases at V and 4 bases at J, with 15 bases between the two ends. CDR3 protein: CASGPGTYYEQYF. The CDR3 DNA is TGTGCCAGCGGTCCTGGGACCTATTACGAGCAGTACTTC.

The chain carries TRBV3-1 and TRBJ1-5, with 7 bases identical to TRBD1. The CDR3 spans 15 residues. Germline trimming cut 6 bases from V and 7 bases from J; bases unmatched to any gene: 12. The germline gives CDR1 LGHDT, CDR2 YNNKEL (reference sequence). CDR3 sequence (DNA): TGTGCCAGCAGATTCACAGGGGAGGTGCGGCAGCCCCAGCATTTT. Protein product: CASRFTGEVRQPQHF.

This clonotype was seen at least ten times. This chain connects TRBV11-3 to TRBJ2-3, with TRBD2 matching over 9 bases. After removal of 3 bases from V and 2 bases from J, the junction contained 9 bases not matched to a gene. The CDR3 consists of 17 residues. CDR1 is SGHNT, CDR2 YENEEA, per germline. The CDR3 nucleotides read TGTGCCAGCAGCTTCCTCCCTAGCGGGGTTTCCACAGATACGCAGTATTTT. It specifies CASSFLPSGVSTDTQYF.

In its sample, this clonotype was seen many times. The rearrangement links TRBV6-6 to TRBJ2-1; D could derive from TRBD1 or TRBD2 (5 bases each). CDR1 MNHNY and CDR2 SVGAGI come from the germline V gene (reference sequence). The CDR3 loop spans 15 amino acids. V lost 5 bases and J lost 9, with 20 bases in between. CDR3 region: CASSPSGASWFEQFF. DNA for the CDR3: TGTGCCAGCAGTCCCTCCGGGGCAAGTTGGTTTGAGCAGTTCTTC.

Notes on this clonotype: A much larger clone differs by one base, so this may be a read error. This rearrangement joins TRBV18 to TRBJ2-7; 8 nucleotides align to TRBD1. The germline V gene has CDR1 KGHSH and CDR2 LQKENI. J gave up 7 bases and V 5 bases, and 10 bases lay outside the gene matches. This CDR3 comprises 14 residues. DNA for the CDR3: TGTGCCAGCTCAGACTCCCTACAGGGGGGTGAGCAGTACTTC. This gives the protein CASSDSLQGGEQYF.

This clonotype was seen many times. The rearrangement joins TRBV7-2 to TRBJ2-5; 7 bases fit TRBD2. Unmatched junction bases numbered 16, after V lost 7 bases and J lost 5 bases. The CDR3 sequence is 16 residues long. Germline V CDR1 and CDR2: SGHTA, FQGNSA. The CDR3: CASIAGPSGLGETQYF. DNA for the CDR3: TGTGCCAGCATTGCAGGGCCTAGCGGCCTCGGGGAGACCCAGTACTTC. Supplemented by reference TRBV7-2 and TRBJ2-5, the full variable domain reads GAGVSQSPSNKVTEKGKDVELRCDPISGHTALYWYRQSLGQGLEFLIYFQGNSAPDKSGLPSDRFSAERTGGSVSTLTIQRTQQEDSAVYLCASIAGPSGLGETQYFGPGTRLLVL.

This clonotype was observed at least ten times. The genes are TRBV6-2 or TRBV6-3 and TRBJ1-5, with D hard to call. The CDR3 is 13 amino acids. V was shortened by 2 bases and J by 3 bases, with 5 bases between the two germline ends. Germline loops: CDR1 MNHEY, CDR2 SVGEGT. The CDR3 coding sequence is TGTGCCAGCAGTTACAGGGACAATCAGCCCCAGCATTTT. It encodes CASSYRDNQPQHF.

This sequence joins TRBV27 and TRBJ2-1, with D possibly matching TRBD2 (7 bases). Trimming took 3 bases from V and 5 from J, leaving 11 bases between them. This CDR3 region has 14 residues. Per germline, CDR1 MNHEY and CDR2 SMNVEV (reference sequence). Written as DNA, the CDR3 is TGTGCCAGCAGTTTGGGGGGGCTTCACAATGAGCAGTTCTTC. Translated, it gives CASSLGGLHNEQFF.

This sequence joins TRBV6-2 or TRBV6-3 and TRBJ2-1; 7 bases line up with TRBD1. J was trimmed by 6 bases and V by 5 bases; bases with no gene match: 10. The CDR3 spans 15 residues. Germline V CDR1 and CDR2: MNHEY, SVGEGT. The CDR3 loop is CASSRTGHIPNEQFF. The DNA of the CDR3 is TGTGCCAGCAGTAGGACAGGCCATATCCCCAATGAGCAGTTCTTC.

The CDR3 DNA is TGCGCCAGCAGCCAAGAGTTTCCCGGACAGGGAATAATAGGGCAGTTCTTC. Translated, it gives CASSQEFPGQGIIGQFF. This chain connects TRBV4-3 to TRBJ2-1; TRBD1 aligns across 8 bases. V trimming: 0 bases; J trimming: 12 bases; junction bases outside the gene matches: 16. There are 17 residues in the CDR3. Germline V gene data show CDR1 as LGHNA and CDR2 as YSLEER.

This clonotype was detected only a few times. The chain has TRBV11-3 and TRBJ2-3; D is uncertain. V shed 4 bases and J shed 5 bases, with 19 bases lying between them. The CDR3 loop spans 16 amino acids. The germline V gene encodes CDR1 SGHNT and CDR2 YENEEA. The CDR3 sequence is CASSSRARPTGDTQYF. The CDR3 bases are TGTGCCAGCAGCTCCCGCGCGCGGCCCACGGGAGATACGCAGTATTTT.

This clonotype has at least ten counts. The V call is TRBV7-8, the J call TRBJ2-5; D perhaps matches TRBD1 (6 bases). This CDR3 contains 14 residues. CDR1 SGHVS and CDR2 FQNEAQ come from the germline V gene. Deletions cut 4 bases from V and 2 bases from J, with 11 bases between. Written as DNA, the CDR3 is TGTGCCAGCAGCTGGGGGCGAACTCAAGAGACCCAGTACTTC. Encoded protein: CASSWGRTQETQYF.

This clonotype was recorded at least ten times. The genes are TRBV20-1 and TRBJ2-3; D is uncertain. Germline V gene lookup returns CDR1 DFQATT and CDR2 SNEGSKA (reference sequence). The ends were cut back, 2 bases at V and 5 bases at J, with 20 bases in the middle. The CDR3 runs to 16 residues. CDR3 loop: CSARPSGPQFGDTQYF. The CDR3, as DNA: TGCAGTGCTAGACCATCCGGGCCCCAGTTTGGAGATACGCAGTATTTT.

The gene calls are TRBV12-3 or TRBV12-4 and TRBJ1-2; D is ambiguous. Trimming left V 3 bases short and J 3 bases short, with 11 bases between. The CDR3 extends over 14 amino acids. CDR3 DNA: TGTGCCAGCAGTTTGGGCAGGCCCGACTATGGCTACACCTTC. This codes for CASSLGRPDYGYTF.

The chain recombines TRBV12-3 or TRBV12-4 with TRBJ2-4, with 13 bases that match TRBD2. The J call may be wrong; the DNA end is better matched by TRBJ2-5. This CDR3 is 17 amino acids long. CDR3 in DNA: TGTGCCAGCAGCCATCATACCGGGACTAGCGGGATGGAGACCCAGTACTTC. This gives the protein CASSHHTGTSGMETQYF.

Of note for this clonotype: With a much larger clone just one base away, this may be a read error. The chain links TRBV12-3 or TRBV12-4 to TRBJ1-6, with TRBD1 matching 9 bases. CDR3 size: 15 residues. CDR3 in DNA: TGTACCAGCAGACCGACAGGGGGAAATAATTCACCCCTCCACTTT. The encoded protein is CTSRPTGGNNSPLHF.